The present TCR beta chain was sequenced within a study of Ad26.COV2.S vaccination and SARS-CoV-2 variants. The table came from immunoSEQ multiplex PCR; TCRdb's copy has only in-frame clones and leaves some out. The table records hundreds of thousands of clones, roughly 84% of them present only once. The CDR3 loop spans 15 amino acids. CDR1 and CDR2 from the germline V gene are SGDLS and YYNGEE. V lost 3 bases, J lost 4 bases, and 4 bases stayed unmatched. As for treatment: about 20 received Ad26.COV2.S at low or high dose, single or two shots; about 5 received placebo; per-sample allocation not given. All samples were drawn on day 63, counting from the first vaccine or placebo injection.

This clonotype was sampled from a person aged 18-65 years who received the Ad26.COV2.S COVID-19 vaccine or a placebo. Here the sequenced sample was peripheral blood, taken in a trial of Ad26.COV2.S vaccine versus placebo. The genes are TRBV9 and TRBJ2-7; 13 bases are a match to TRBD2. The CDR3 is CASSAGLAGEYEQYF. The CDR3 DNA is TGTGCCAGCAGCGCCGGACTAGCGGGGGAATACGAGCAGTACTTC.